The sequence of this T cell receptor beta chain was determined in a study of patients and donors after allogeneic stem cell transplantation. This CDR3 is 15 amino acids long. The germline V gene encodes CDR1 LGHNA and CDR2 YNFKEQ. The ends lost 2 bases at V and 5 bases at J; junction bases unmatched: 7. TCRdb reanalysed the RT-PCR reads using MiXCR and keeps one entry per CDR3 protein. Of some 960,000 distinct CDR3 sequences in the sample, 18% were seen once. This clonotype was counted ten times or more. The V call is TRBV4-2, the J call TRBJ1-2, with 8 bases identical to TRBD1. The TCR was taken from a human donor who was either an allogeneic HSCT recipient or a stem cell or donor lymphocyte infusion donor (not recorded which). It is not recorded whose cells these are; they may come from a transplant donor. The sequencing sample was made of blood, either unsorted or a sorted T cell fraction (not recorded which). CDR3 amino acids: CASSQTTGATYGYTF. CDR3 DNA: TGTGCCAGCAGCCAAACGACAGGGGCGACATATGGCTACACCTTC.